This T cell receptor (beta chain) is from a study of shared clonotypes between healthy human individuals. Across the study: The plates for each donor numbered three CD4 naive, three CD4 memory, two CD8 naive and one CD8 memory.

Clones were sequenced by immunoSEQ multiplex PCR, and TCRdb holds only the in-frame ones, with some missing. The sample includes about 1.1 million clones, approximately 80% of them seen just once. This CDR3 has 16 residues. The germline V gene has CDR1 MRHNA and CDR2 SNTAGT. The J segment lost 1 base and the V segment lost 4 bases, leaving 8 bases of the junction unmatched. The material sequenced was memory CD4+ T cells from PBMCs. Regarding subset: CD45RA-negative fraction. This receptor was identified in a man aged 18 to 30 in good health. Some clones in this sample may be carry-over from other donors' samples. This chain connects TRBV6-4 to TRBJ1-1; the match to TRBD1 covers 8 bases. The CDR3 bases are TGTGCCAGCAGTGTAGTCCAGGGGGCGGAGAACACTGAAGCTTTCTTT. This sequence encodes CASSVVQGAENTEAFF.